This passage covers 10 T cell receptor beta chains from one sample sequenced in a study of blood T cell repertoires in COVID-19. Produced via immunoSEQ multiplex PCR; TCRdb's table is partial and in-frame only. Of around 50,000 clones in the sample, less than 85% were seen once. Sequenced material: peripheral blood. Source of these receptors: a human donor in a cohort sampled during active COVID-19.

This clone was observed once. The chain recombines TRBV14 with TRBJ1-1; 8 nucleotides agree with TRBD1. CDR3 length: 15 residues. The J segment lost 3 bases and the V segment lost 2 bases, leaving 5 bases of the junction unmatched. CDR1 is SGHDN and CDR2 is FVKESK in the germline V gene. The chain's CDR3 is CASSQRTGWDTEAFF. The CDR3 DNA sequence: TGTGCCAGCAGCCAAAGGACAGGGTGGGACACTGAAGCTTTCTTT.

CDR3 amino acids: CASSLAFRENGELFF. CDR3 coding DNA: TGTGCCAGCAGCTTAGCGTTTAGGGAGAACGGGGAGCTGTTTTTT. This chain links TRBV7-8 with TRBJ2-2; TRBD2 might be the D (5 bases). Trimming shortened V by 0 bases and J by 7 bases, and 12 bases separated the two germline ends. The CDR3 length is 15 residues. Germline V gene lookup returns CDR1 SGHVS and CDR2 FQNEAQ.

V usage is TRBV28 and J usage is TRBJ1-1; 8 bases are shared with TRBD1. The CDR3 is 13 residues long. Trimming at V came to 5 bases and at J to 6 bases, leaving 5 bases not matched to a gene. Germline V gives CDR1 MDHEN, CDR2 SYDVKM. The CDR3 region is CASSPGQASEAFF. As DNA, the CDR3 is TGTGCCAGCAGTCCGGGACAGGCATCTGAAGCTTTCTTT.

The chain couples TRBV11-2 to TRBJ2-1, with 8 bases matching TRBD2. This CDR3 comprises 15 residues. The V gene's germline CDR1 is SGHAT and CDR2 FQNNGV. With 2 bases clipped from V and 7 bases from J, the junction kept 7 bases outside the gene matches. The CDR3: CASSLSGGRGNEQFF. The CDR3 region has the DNA TGTGCCAGCAGCTTAAGCGGGGGCCGAGGGAATGAGCAGTTCTTC.

The genes are TRBV5-4 and TRBJ2-1, with TRBD2 matching 8 bases. Germline V gene lookup returns CDR1 SGHNT and CDR2 YYREEE (reference sequence). The V segment lost 3 bases and the J segment 7 bases; nucleotides outside the gene matches: 9. The length of the CDR3 is 15 residues. This CDR3 is CASSSRGGKDNEQFF. In nucleotides, the CDR3 is TGTGCCAGCAGCTCCCGGGGGGGTAAGGATAATGAGCAGTTCTTC. The full variable domain, completed using reference TRBV5-4 and TRBJ2-1, is ETGVTQSPTHLIKTRGQQVTLRCSSQSGHNTVSWYQQALGQGPQFIFQYYREEENGRGNFPPRFSGLQFPNYSSELNVNALELDDSALYLCASSSRGGKDNEQFFGPGTRLTVL.

V and J are TRBV7-2 and TRBJ2-7; 9 nucleotides match TRBD1. CDR3 length: 16 residues. Germline V CDR1 and CDR2: SGHTA, FQGNSA. The V segment lost 5 bases and the J segment 6 bases; nucleotides outside the gene matches: 14. The CDR3 DNA reads as TGTGCCAGCAGCCTAATCCTGACAGGGGGTTCAGGCGAGCAGTACTTC. Amino acid sequence: CASSLILTGGSGEQYF. Drawing the rest from reference TRBV7-2 and TRBJ2-7, the complete variable domain is GAGVSQSPSNKVTEKGKDVELRCDPISGHTALYWYRQSLGQGLEFLIYFQGNSAPDKSGLPSDRFSAERTGGSVSTLTIQRTQQEDSAVYLCASSLILTGGSGEQYFGPGTRLTVT.

This chain joins TRBV7-2 and TRBJ2-5; a weak D match, TRBD2 (5 bases). V was pared by 1 base and J by 8 bases, with 11 bases between. This CDR3 spans 13 amino acids. From germline, CDR1 is SGHTA and CDR2 FQGNSA. DNA for the CDR3: TGTGCCAGCAGCTTAGAACGGGGAGAAACCCAGTACTTC. Translating gives CASSLERGETQYF.

V gene TRBV7-2 combines with J gene TRBJ2-4; possible D gene TRBD2, 5 bases. Trimming left V 2 bases short and J 0 bases short, with 17 bases between. Germline V CDR1 and CDR2: SGHTA, FQGNSA. The CDR3 is made up of 18 amino acids. The CDR3 DNA follows: TGTGCCAGCAGCTTATATGGGCTAGCCCTTCTAGCCAAAAACATTCAGTACTTC. Translating it yields CASSLYGLALLAKNIQYF.

This chain joins TRBV2 and TRBJ1-2; 8 nucleotides line up with TRBD1. Germline CDR1 and CDR2: SNHLY and FYNNEI. The V gene end was trimmed by 5 bases and the J gene end by 4 bases; junction bases not matched to a gene: 9. The CDR3 consists of 15 residues. The CDR3 is CASSSARTGSYGYTF. CDR3 in DNA: TGTGCCAGCAGTTCCGCCCGGACAGGGAGCTATGGCTACACCTTC.

J is TRBJ1-5 and V is TRBV27; D is uncertain. The CDR3 extends over 15 amino acids. V was cut by 3 bases and J by 7 bases, with 16 bases left in between. Germline CDR1 and CDR2: MNHEY and SMNVEV (reference sequence). The CDR3 DNA follows: TGTGCCAGCAGTTTCACGGGATCGGTCTCGCAGCCCCAGCATTTT. Protein: CASSFTGSVSQPQHF.